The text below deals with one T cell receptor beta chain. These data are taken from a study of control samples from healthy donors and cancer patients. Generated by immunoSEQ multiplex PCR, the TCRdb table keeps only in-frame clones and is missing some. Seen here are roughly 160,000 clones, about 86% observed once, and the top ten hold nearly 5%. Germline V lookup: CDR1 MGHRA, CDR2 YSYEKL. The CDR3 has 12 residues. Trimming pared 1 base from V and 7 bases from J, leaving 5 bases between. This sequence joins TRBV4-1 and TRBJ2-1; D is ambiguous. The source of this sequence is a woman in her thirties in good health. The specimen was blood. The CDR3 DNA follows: TGCGCCAGCAGCCAAGGGAGAAATGAGCAGTTCTTC. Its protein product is CASSQGRNEQFF.